This T cell receptor (beta chain) was sequenced during a study of cytomegalovirus exposure and HLA in healthy donors. Overall study results and limits: 87-base-pair reads could not separate some V segments, including TRBV6-2 and TRBV6-3. A later analysis showed that HLA-associated TCR beta chains had undergone more clonal expansion than equally common others. Despite most TCR sequences being rare, some public TCRs occurred in many donors.

Looked up from germline, CDR1 is GTSNPN and CDR2 is SVGIG (reference sequence). This CDR3 is 15 amino acids long. Trimming cost V 4 bases and J 0 bases; bases outside gene matches: 5. On this clone: Its antigen is not known.

The PCR had 60 Vbeta and 13 Jbeta primers. Assay: immunoSEQ multiplex PCR; the TCRdb copy retains only in-frame clones and omits some. The sample records tens of thousands of clones, more than 90% being singletons. The receptor comes from a woman in her late teens or twenties in good health and CMV-seronegative. The chain combines TRBV30 with TRBJ2-2; 7 nucleotides line up with TRBD1. The sample consisted of PBMCs. CDR3 DNA sequence: TGTGCCTGGAACTCCGGGACAGCGAACACCGGGGAGCTGTTTTTT. Translating gives CAWNSGTANTGELFF.